This TCR beta chain is from a study of T cell changes during pregnancy in multiple sclerosis. The table lists this clone with a count of one. Measured with immunoSEQ multiplex PCR; TCRdb has only the in-frame clones, and not every one. The sample includes approximately 52,000 clones, 92% of them seen just once. The clonotype originates from a female donor with multiple sclerosis, enrolled in a pregnancy study. The sequencing here drew on CD4+ T cells from peripheral blood mononuclear cells, taken in the third trimester of pregnancy.

Written as DNA, the CDR3 is TGTGCCTGGACTGGGGGGGGAACTGAAGCTTTCTTT. Amino acids: CAWTGGGTEAFF. This chain joins TRBV30 and TRBJ1-1; the D gene is possibly TRBD1 (5 bases). The CDR3 sequence is 12 residues long. Trimming removed 4 bases at V and 5 bases at J, with 11 bases between. CDR1 is GTSNPN, CDR2 SVGIG, per germline (reference sequence).